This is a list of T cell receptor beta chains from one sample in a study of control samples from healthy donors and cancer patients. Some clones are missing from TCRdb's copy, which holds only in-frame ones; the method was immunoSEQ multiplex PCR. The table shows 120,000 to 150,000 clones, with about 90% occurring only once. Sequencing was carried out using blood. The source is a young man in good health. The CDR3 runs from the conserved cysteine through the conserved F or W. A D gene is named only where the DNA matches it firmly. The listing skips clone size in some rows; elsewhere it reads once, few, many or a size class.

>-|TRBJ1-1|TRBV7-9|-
CASSLVGLEAFF
TGTGCCAGCAGCTTAGTTGGTCTTGAAGCTTTCTTT
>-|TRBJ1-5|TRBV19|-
CASSIWGSGQPQHF
TGTGCCAGTAGTATTTGGGGGTCGGGTCAGCCCCAGCATTTT
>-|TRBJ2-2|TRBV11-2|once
CASVMAGELFF
TGTGCCAGCGTTATGGCCGGGGAGCTGTTTTTT
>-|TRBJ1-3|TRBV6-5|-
CASTQGRKGGNTIYF
TGTGCCAGCACCCAAGGCCGGAAAGGAGGAAACACCATATATTTT
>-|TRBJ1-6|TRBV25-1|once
CASSESRANNSPLHF
TGTGCCAGCAGTGAATCCCGGGCGAATAATTCACCCCTCCACTTT
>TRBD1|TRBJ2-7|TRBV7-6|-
CASSLVAAGTGVDEQYF
TGTGCCAGCAGCTTAGTGGCAGCCGGGACAGGGGTCGACGAGCAGTACTTC
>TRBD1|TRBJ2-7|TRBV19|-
CASSSEGQTQYF
TGTGCCAGTAGTTCAGAGGGACAGACACAGTACTTC
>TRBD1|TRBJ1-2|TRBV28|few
CASSPALDRVGYGYTF
TGTGCCAGCAGTCCCGCTTTGGACAGGGTCGGCTATGGCTACACCTTC
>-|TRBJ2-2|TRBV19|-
CASSIVQGTGELFF
TGTGCCAGTAGTATCGTCCAGGGGACCGGGGAGCTGTTTTTT
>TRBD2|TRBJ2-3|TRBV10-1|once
CASSARRRGGTDTQYF
TGCGCCAGCAGCGCGAGAAGGCGGGGGGGCACAGATACGCAGTATTTT
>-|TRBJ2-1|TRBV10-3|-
CAIAGGGYNEQFF
TGTGCCATCGCAGGAGGGGGCTACAATGAGCAGTTCTTC
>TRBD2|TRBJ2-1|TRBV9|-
CASSPGTRGNEQFF
TGTGCCAGCAGCCCTGGGACTAGGGGGAATGAGCAGTTCTTC
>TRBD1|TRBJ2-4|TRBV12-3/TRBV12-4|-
CASSRQGRYIQYF
TGTGCCAGCAGTCGACAGGGCAGGTACATTCAGTACTTC
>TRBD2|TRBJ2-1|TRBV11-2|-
CASSLARPSGGGEQFF
TGTGCCAGCAGCTTAGCCAGGCCTAGCGGGGGCGGTGAGCAGTTCTTC
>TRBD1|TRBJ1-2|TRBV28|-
CASQGGRPSNYGYTF
TGTGCCAGCCAGGGGGGGCGGCCCTCTAACTATGGCTACACCTTC
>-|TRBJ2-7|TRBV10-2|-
CASSERDGIPHEQYF
TGCGCCAGCAGTGAGAGGGACGGGATACCACACGAGCAGTACTTC
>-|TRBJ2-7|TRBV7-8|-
CASSSPGFTYEQYF
TGTGCCAGCAGCTCACCGGGATTTACCTACGAGCAGTACTTC
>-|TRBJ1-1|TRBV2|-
CASSERGGRATEAFF
TGTGCCAGCAGTGAAAGGGGGGGACGTGCCACTGAAGCTTTCTTT
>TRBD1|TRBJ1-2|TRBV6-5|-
CASSPGQGPGYTF
TGTGCCAGCAGTCCGGGACAGGGTCCTGGCTACACCTTC
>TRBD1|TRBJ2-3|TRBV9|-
CASSVTGQGVDTQYF
TGTGCCAGCAGCGTAACGGGACAGGGTGTAGATACGCAGTATTTT
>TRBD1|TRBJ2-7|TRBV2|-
CASSETGGDYEQYF
TGTGCCAGCAGTGAGACAGGGGGAGACTACGAGCAGTACTTC
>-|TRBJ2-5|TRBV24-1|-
CATSPEGGRQETQYF
TGTGCCACCAGTCCCGAAGGGGGTCGGCAAGAGACCCAGTACTTC
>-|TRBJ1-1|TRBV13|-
CASSSGRGDTEAFF
TGTGCCAGCAGCTCCGGAAGGGGTGACACTGAAGCTTTCTTT
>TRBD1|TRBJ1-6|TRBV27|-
CASSAGTGNSPLHF
TGTGCCAGCAGTGCCGGGACAGGAAATTCACCCCTCCACTTT
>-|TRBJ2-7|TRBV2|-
CASSGDEYEQYF
TGTGCCAGCAGTGGAGATGAATACGAGCAGTACTTC
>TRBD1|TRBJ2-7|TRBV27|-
CASSLRQGTEQYF
TGTGCCAGCAGTTTAAGACAGGGAACCGAGCAGTACTTC
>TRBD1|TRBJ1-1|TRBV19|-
CASSLQTGRSTEAFF
TGTGCCAGTAGTCTCCAGACAGGGAGGAGCACTGAAGCTTTCTTT
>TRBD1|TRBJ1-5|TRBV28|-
CASSFRQGGNQPQHF
TGTGCCAGCAGCTTCAGACAGGGTGGCAATCAGCCCCAGCATTTT
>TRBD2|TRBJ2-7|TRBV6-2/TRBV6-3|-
CASSLAGATYEQYF
TGTGCCAGCAGTTTAGCGGGGGCCACCTACGAGCAGTACTTC
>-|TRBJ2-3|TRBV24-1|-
CATSDRGSTDTQYF
TGTGCCACCAGTGACAGGGGTAGCACAGATACGCAGTATTTT
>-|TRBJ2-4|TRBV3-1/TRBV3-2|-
CASSQEVGNRNIQYF
TGTGCCAGCAGCCAAGAGGTCGGCAACCGAAACATTCAGTACTTC
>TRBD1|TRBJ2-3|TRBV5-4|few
CASSSERGRPDTQYF
TGTGCCAGCAGCTCCGAAAGGGGGCGCCCAGATACGCAGTATTTT
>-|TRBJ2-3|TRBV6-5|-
CASSLGRGISDTQYF
TGTGCCAGCAGTCTGGGGCGGGGAATTTCAGATACGCAGTATTTT
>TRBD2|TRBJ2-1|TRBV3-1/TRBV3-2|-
CASSQGGTRYNEQFF
TGTGCCAGCAGCCAGGGCGGGACTAGATACAATGAGCAGTTCTTC
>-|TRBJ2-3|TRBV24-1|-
CATSERGPYNYTDTQYF
TGTGCCACCAGTGAGCGGGGGCCATACAATTACACAGATACGCAGTATTTT
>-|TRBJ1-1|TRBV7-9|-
CASSSYREEATEAFF
TGTGCCAGCAGCTCTTACAGGGAGGAGGCCACTGAAGCTTTCTTT
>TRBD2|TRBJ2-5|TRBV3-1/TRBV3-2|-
CASSQVLAGRETQYF
TGTGCCAGCAGCCAAGTCCTAGCGGGGCGCGAGACCCAGTACTTC
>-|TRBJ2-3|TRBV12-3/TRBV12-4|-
CASSLRVPGTQYF
TGTGCCAGCAGTTTACGGGTCCCCGGTACGCAGTATTTT
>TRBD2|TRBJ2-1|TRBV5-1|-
CASSSTSGSSYNEQFF
TGCGCCAGCAGCTCTACTAGCGGTAGCTCCTACAATGAGCAGTTCTTC
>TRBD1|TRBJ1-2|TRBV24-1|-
CATSRGDGYTF
TGTGCCACCAGCAGGGGGGATGGCTACACCTTC
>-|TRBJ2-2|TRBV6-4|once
CASSDSGTGELFF
TGTGCCAGCAGTGACAGCGGCACCGGGGAGCTGTTTTTT
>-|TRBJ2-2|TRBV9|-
CASSASDLVPGELFF
TGTGCCAGCAGCGCCTCGGACTTGGTTCCCGGGGAGCTGTTTTTT
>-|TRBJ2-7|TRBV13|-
CASSGLSPEGRGYEQYF
TGTGCCAGCAGCGGACTTTCTCCAGAGGGACGAGGCTACGAGCAGTACTTC
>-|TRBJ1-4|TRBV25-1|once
CASSEGQGREKLFF
TGTGCCAGCAGTGAAGGCCAGGGGCGGGAAAAACTGTTTTTT
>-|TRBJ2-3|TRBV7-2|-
CASNSVGGPTDTQYF
TGTGCCAGCAACTCGGTGGGGGGGCCGACAGATACGCAGTATTTT
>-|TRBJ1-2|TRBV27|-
CASSTIDRTYGYTF
TGTGCCAGCAGTACGATTGACAGGACCTATGGCTACACCTTC
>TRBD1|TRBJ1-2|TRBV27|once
CASSAPTGTGYTF
TGTGCCAGCAGTGCCCCGACAGGGACGGGCTACACCTTC
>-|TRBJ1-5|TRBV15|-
CATSRDFQPQHF
TGTGCCACCAGCAGAGATTTTCAGCCCCAGCATTTT
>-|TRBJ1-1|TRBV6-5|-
CASRDVRGEAFF
TGTGCCAGCAGAGACGTTAGGGGTGAAGCTTTCTTT
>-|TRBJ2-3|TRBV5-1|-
CASSLRLVGTDTQYF
TGCGCCAGCAGCCTCCGACTAGTTGGCACAGATACGCAGTATTTT
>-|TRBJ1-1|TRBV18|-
CASSPGPQGGDEAFF
TGTGCCAGCTCACCAGGGCCGCAGGGAGGGGATGAAGCTTTCTTT
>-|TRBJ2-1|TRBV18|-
CASSRLEGLRNEQFF
TGTGCCAGCTCACGGCTCGAGGGATTGCGCAATGAGCAGTTCTTC
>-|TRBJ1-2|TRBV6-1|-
CASSEGITRIQYGYTF
TGTGCCAGCAGTGAAGGCATCACGCGAATTCAATATGGCTACACCTTC
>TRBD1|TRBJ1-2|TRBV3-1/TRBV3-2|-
CASSQEGTVYGYTF
TGTGCCAGCAGCCAAGAAGGGACAGTCTATGGCTACACCTTC
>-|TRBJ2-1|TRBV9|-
CASSVGTVSYNEQFF
TGTGCCAGCAGCGTAGGTACCGTTTCCTACAATGAGCAGTTCTTC
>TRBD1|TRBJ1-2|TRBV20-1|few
CRPDRGGGYTF
TGCAGACCAGACAGGGGGGGTGGCTACACCTTC
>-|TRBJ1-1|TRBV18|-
CASSPLRGTEAFF
TGTGCCAGCTCACCACTTCGTGGGACTGAAGCTTTCTTT